The 7 T cell receptor beta chains presented below share a single source sample, sequenced in a study of blood T cell repertoires in COVID-19. The repertoire was sequenced with immunoSEQ multiplex PCR; TCRdb's copy has only in-frame clones and lacks some. The sample includes approximately 400,000 clones, approximately 90% seen only once; the top ten take around 0.86%. Source material: PBMCs or T cells enriched from blood (not recorded which). The source is a woman between 40 and 50 years old who had been exposed to COVID-19.

The chain combines TRBV3-1 (or the pseudogene TRBV3-2) with TRBJ1-2, with D possibly being TRBD1 (5 bases). CDR3 length equals 15 residues. CDR1 LGHDT and CDR2 YNNKEL come from the germline V gene (reference sequence). V was trimmed by 7 bases and J by 0 bases, leaving 15 bases between them. The DNA for the CDR3 is TGTGCCAGCACCGGGGGTGCAGACACTAACTATGGCTACACCTTC. This sequence encodes CASTGGADTNYGYTF.

This clone has a single count. This chain links TRBV4-3 with TRBJ2-3; 10 nucleotides line up with TRBD2. Germline V lookup: CDR1 LGHNA, CDR2 YSLEER. After removal of 1 base from V and 2 bases from J, the junction contained 12 bases not matched to a gene. This CDR3 is 19 amino acids long. CDR3 amino acids: CASSQGSQREGRYTDTQYF. CDR3 nucleotide sequence: TGCGCCAGCAGCCAAGGGTCTCAGCGGGAGGGCCGATACACAGATACGCAGTATTTT.

This chain connects TRBV19 to TRBJ2-7; TRBD1 is a possible D gene (6 bases). The V gene lost 10 bases and the J gene lost 3 bases, with 25 bases spanning the gap. The germline CDR1 and CDR2 sequences are LNHDA and SQIVND (reference sequence). This CDR3 contains 16 residues. This CDR3 is CATSKRRGKILYEQYF. In nucleotides, the CDR3 is TGTGCCACCTCGAAACGCAGGGGCAAAATTCTCTACGAGCAGTACTTC.

In DNA form, the CDR3 reads TGTGCCAGCAAGGGAAACAGGGGAAACACCGGGGAGCTGTTTTTT. Translated: CASKGNRGNTGELFF. The rearrangement links TRBV6-5 to TRBJ2-2, with 7 bases aligning to TRBD1. The J segment lost 2 bases and the V segment lost 7 bases, leaving 7 bases of the junction unmatched. The CDR3 contains 15 residues. Germline V lookup: CDR1 MNHEY, CDR2 SVGAGI.

V is TRBV12-3 or TRBV12-4 and J is TRBJ2-1; the match to TRBD2 covers 11 bases. V dropped 4 bases and J dropped 15; count of bases not matched to a gene: 5. The CDR3 spans 12 residues. As DNA, the CDR3 is TGTGCCAGCAGTTCTAGCGGGGGGAGTGGGTTCTTC. Protein sequence: CASSSSGGSGFF.

The V gene is TRBV6-2 or TRBV6-3, the J gene TRBJ2-2; possible D gene TRBD2, 6 bases. The V gene's germline CDR1 is MNHEY and CDR2 SVGEGT. V was trimmed by 6 bases and J by 3 bases, leaving 17 bases between them. The CDR3 is 16 residues long. DNA for the CDR3: TGTGCCAGCAGCTTATCCGGGACTGGATACACCGGGGAGCTGTTTTTT. Translating gives CASSLSGTGYTGELFF.

The CDR3 bases are TGTGCCAGCAGTGAAGGGTCCGGGGGAGCTTTCTTT. Amino acid sequence: CASSEGSGGAFF. J is TRBJ1-1 and V is TRBV6-1, with a weak D call TRBD1 (5 bases). The CDR3 runs to 12 residues. Germline CDR1 reads MNHNS; CDR2 reads SASEGT. V lost 1 base and J lost 10, with 10 bases in between.